The source of this TCR beta chain is a study of T cells in tuberculosis. Study findings and constraints: Selection depended on which cryopreserved specimens were available. Shorter CDR3-alpha in active tuberculosis partly drove smaller distances.

For this clone: Its antigen is currently unknown.

Adolescents were screened for latent TB by skin test and IGRA. In germline, CDR1 is SGHDT, CDR2 YYEEEE. CDR3 length: 14 amino acids. V lost 2 bases, J lost 4 bases, and 12 bases lay in between. This table comes from immunoSEQ multiplex PCR, and its TCRdb copy is limited to in-frame clones, with some not included. The sample consists of over 40,000 clones, about 95% of them appearing once. The chain uses TRBV5-6 and TRBJ1-1, with a tentative D call TRBD1 (6 bases). The sequence was collected from a donor aged 10-29 years with latent tuberculosis or without tuberculosis infection. Source material: PBMCs. For the CDR3, the DNA is TGTGCCAGCAGCTTACAGGGATATGGCACTGAAGCTTTCTTT. It codes for CASSLQGYGTEAFF.